This paragraph covers one T cell receptor beta chain sequence. From germline, CDR1 is SEHNR and CDR2 FQNEAQ (reference sequence). Unmatched junction bases numbered 12, after V lost 5 bases and J lost 8 bases. The CDR3 contains 15 residues. These data come from a study of blood T cell repertoires in COVID-19. Overall study: Samples of COVID-19 (acute and convalescent) were obtained from the United States, Italy and Spain. T cells, B-cell-depleted T cells, or PBMCs supplied cDNA or gDNA.

As handled by the study authors: Quantification of nucleated cells was approximated via reference gene primer amplification. Clones were read by immunoSEQ multiplex PCR, and TCRdb kept only the in-frame ones, dropping some. The V and J calls and clone size come from that table; D and trimming were worked out from the DNA. The sample holds 40,000 to 55,000 clones, about 81% seen once. The sample was peripheral blood. The V gene is TRBV7-9, the J gene TRBJ1-1; TRBD1 aligns across 9 bases. This TCR was sampled from a man aged 45-65 years with active COVID-19. CDR3 sequence (DNA): TGTGCCAGCAGCCCTGGGACAGGGAAACGCGCCGAAGCTTTCTTT. This encodes CASSPGTGKRAEAFF.